The 9 T cell receptor beta chains in this list originate from one sample, sequenced in a study of patients and donors after allogeneic stem cell transplantation. TCRdb re-derived calls from the RT-PCR reads in MiXCR, one entry per CDR3 protein. The sample has approximately 430,000 distinct CDR3 sequences, 16% seen once. The specimen sequenced was blood, either unsorted or a sorted T cell fraction (not recorded which). The receptors derive from a human donor who was either an allogeneic HSCT recipient or a stem cell or donor lymphocyte infusion donor (not recorded which). It is not recorded whose cells these are; they may come from a transplant donor.

The chain uses TRBV25-1 and TRBJ1-3, with a weak D call TRBD1 (5 bases). The V and J ends lost 3 bases and 2 bases respectively, with 8 bases between them. The CDR3 spans 14 residues. Germline V gene data show CDR1 as MGHDK and CDR2 as SYGVNS. Here the CDR3 DNA reads TGTGCCAGCAGTGATGGGACGGCTGGAAACACCATATATTTT. Protein product: CASSDGTAGNTIYF.

This clonotype was counted between two and nine times. The DNA of the CDR3 is TGTGCCAGCAGCCAGGACAGCATCAGAGGGGAGTCCACTGAAGCTTTCTTT. Amino acid sequence: CASSQDSIRGESTEAFF. V is TRBV3-1 and J is TRBJ1-1; possibly TRBD1 for D (6 bases). V lost 3 bases and J 4 bases, leaving 21 bases between the germline ends. This CDR3 comprises 17 residues. Germline CDR1 LGHDT, CDR2 YNNKEL (reference sequence).

In its sample, this clonotype was seen a few times. This rearrangement joins TRBV20-1 to TRBJ1-1; D possibly corresponds to TRBD1 (5 bases). Germline CDR1 DFQATT, CDR2 SNEGSKA (reference sequence). There are 15 residues in the CDR3. Between the trimmed V and J ends, which lost 0 bases and 0 bases, there was a span of 11 bases. Here the CDR3 reads CSAREGGRMNTEAFF. The CDR3 region has the DNA TGCAGTGCTAGAGAGGGGGGACGGATGAACACTGAAGCTTTCTTT.

The chain couples TRBV9 to TRBJ1-2; D gene uncertain. V lost 3 bases to trimming and J lost 4 bases, with 7 bases between them. The CDR3 loop spans 12 amino acids. CDR1 and CDR2 from the germline V gene are SGDLS and YYNGEE. The CDR3 DNA follows: TGTGCCAGCAGCGGGGTGAGCTATGGCTACACCTTC. It specifies CASSGVSYGYTF.

The chain combines TRBV4-3 with TRBJ2-7, with D unclear. V was pared by 1 base and J by 5 bases, with 9 bases between. The CDR3 spans 13 residues. The V gene's germline CDR1 is LGHNA and CDR2 YSLEER. Written as DNA, the CDR3 is TGCGCCAGCAGCCAAGCGGAGACAAACGAGCAGTACTTC. It codes for CASSQAETNEQYF.

This clonotype occurred a few times. The chain uses TRBV6-5 and TRBJ2-4; 9 nucleotides line up with TRBD1. Germline trimming cut 2 bases from V and 7 bases from J; bases unmatched to any gene: 3. Germline lookup yields CDR1 MNHEY and CDR2 SVGAGI. The CDR3 contains 14 residues. The DNA of the CDR3 is TGTGCCAGCAGTTACCCCGGACAGGGGAACATTCAGTACTTC. Translated, it gives CASSYPGQGNIQYF.

This clonotype was observed once. The chain has TRBV20-1 and TRBJ1-3; D gene ambiguous. Germline lookup yields CDR1 DFQATT and CDR2 SNEGSKA (reference sequence). The CDR3 sequence is 15 residues long. Between the trimmed V and J ends, which lost 5 bases and 0 bases, there was a span of 14 bases. For the CDR3, the DNA is TGCAGTGCTGAAGACGCAAACTTCTCTGGAAACACCATATATTTT. It specifies CSAEDANFSGNTIYF.

This clonotype was seen repeatedly, ten times or more. This sequence joins TRBV5-1 and TRBJ2-7; 11 bases match TRBD2. Germline assignment: CDR1 SGHRS and CDR2 YFSETQ. There are 16 residues in the CDR3. After removal of 4 bases from V and 6 bases from J, the junction contained 12 bases not matched to a gene. The CDR3 is CASSLQAGTSGGEQYF. CDR3 nucleotides: TGCGCCAGCAGCCTTCAAGCCGGGACTAGCGGTGGCGAGCAGTACTTC.

V is TRBV2 and J is TRBJ2-3, with 8 positions matching TRBD1. Looked up from germline, CDR1 is SNHLY and CDR2 is FYNNEI. The trim removed 1 base at V and 3 bases at J, leaving 9 bases unmatched. CDR3 length: 17 residues. The DNA of the CDR3 is TGTGCCAGCAGTGAAGTGCTGGACAGGGAAGAAACAGATACGCAGTATTTT. Translated, it gives CASSEVLDREETDTQYF.